The rows below give T cell receptor beta chains drawn from one sample of a study of tumor and adjacent non-tumor tissue in lung cancer. Via MiXCR, TCRdb re-called the multiplex PCR reads, giving one row per CDR3 protein. The table includes 45,000 or so distinct CDR3 sequences, 60% to 65% detected once. The source material was distant non-tumor lung tissue. Receptors originate from a woman between 40 and 55 years old with non-small cell lung cancer. CDR3s include the opening cysteine and the closing phenylalanine or tryptophan. The order of the fields is clone size, J gene, D gene, V gene, CDR3 DNA, CDR3 protein. The D gene is left open where the match is weak. Clone size is shown for a subset of rows, as once, few, many or a class of expanded clone.

- | TRBJ2-3 | - | TRBV10-2 | TGTGCCAGCAGATTGACGCCTAGCAGCCTCACAGATACGCAGTATTTC | CASRLTPSSLTDTQYF
- | TRBJ2-7 | - | TRBV6-1 | TGTGTCATAGAACAGGGTAGAGGCTTTAGCTACGAGCAGTACTTC | CVIEQGRGFSYEQYF
- | TRBJ1-5 | - | TRBV6-1 | TGTACAAGCAGTGAAGGAGGAGGTCAGCCCCAGCATTTT | CTSSEGGGQPQHF
medium-sized | TRBJ2-5 | - | TRBV11-2 | TGTGCCAGCAGCTTACGAACAGAGACCCAGTACTTC | CASSLRTETQYF
- | TRBJ2-4 | TRBD1 | TRBV28 | TGTGCAACCAGTTCCTACGTTACAGGGGTGCCCAAAAACATTCAGTACTTC | CATSSYVTGVPKNIQYF
- | TRBJ1-1 | - | TRBV6-5 | TGTGTCAGCAGCAGCCCGGGACGGGACACTGAAGCCTTCTTT | CVSSSPGRDTEAFF
- | TRBJ2-1 | TRBD2 | TRBV11-2 | TGTGCCAGAGGCCGGGGGGATTACAATGAGCAGTTCTTC | CARGRGDYNEQFF
- | TRBJ1-6 | - | TRBV11-2 | TGTGCCAGCAGCTCAACATTAGGGTCAAACCGGTGTTCACCCCTCCATTTT | CASSSTLGSNRCSPLHF
- | TRBJ2-4 | - | TRBV28 | TGTGCCAGCAGGCCCAGACCCCGCATAAACATTCAGTACTTC | CASRPRPRINIQYF
once | TRBJ2-7 | - | TRBV12-3/TRBV12-4 | TGTGCCAGCAGTTTATTCGGGACAAGGGGCCACGAGCAGTACTTC | CASSLFGTRGHEQYF
few | TRBJ2-7 | TRBD1 | TRBV2 | TGTGCCAGCAACAGACGGACAGGTACCTACGAGCAGTACTTC | CASNRRTGTYEQYF
once | TRBJ2-6 | - | TRBV11-3 | TGTATCAGCAGCTCAGGGGATGGGGCCAACGTCCTGACTTTC | CISSSGDGANVLTF
- | TRBJ2-7 | TRBD1 | TRBV11-2 | TGTAACAGCAGCGCACGGACAGGGCCCTACGAGCAATACTTC | CNSSARTGPYEQYF
- | TRBJ2-3 | - | TRBV4-1 | TGCGCCAGCAGTCCCAAGGATGCCGCAGATACGCAGTATTTT | CASSPKDAADTQYF
few | TRBJ2-7 | TRBD2 | TRBV20-1 | TGCAGTGTCCACCCTATAGCGGGACGATACGAGCAGTACTTC | CSVHPIAGRYEQYF
- | TRBJ2-3 | TRBD2 | TRBV6-5 | TGTGCCAGCAGAAGAATAGCGGAGACTAGCACAGATAGGCAGTATTTT | CASRRIAETSTDRQYF
- | TRBJ2-2 | - | TRBV5-4 | TGTGTCAGCAGCGCAGGGCACACCGGGGAGCTGTTTTTT | CVSSAGHTGELFF